This TCR beta chain appears in the sequencing data of a study of OX40 agonist ivuxolimab in advanced cancers. In the study overall: It was permissible to have had prior anti-PD-1, anti-PD-L1 or anti-CTLA-4 therapy, and over 35% had some. Regarding the study as a whole: CD8+ T cells (on average) carried more expanded clones than CD4+ T cells. Dose levels from 0.1 to 3.0 mg/kg saw CD4+ and CD8+ blood T cells expand clonally by week 6.

CDR3 length equals 15 residues. Germline V gene sequence: CDR1 MDHEN, CDR2 SYDVKM. Unmatched junction bases numbered 9, after V lost 8 bases and J lost 2 bases. Assay: immunoSEQ multiplex PCR; the TCRdb copy retains only in-frame clones and omits some. The sample includes about 19,000 clones, over 70% of them seen just once. Details on this clone: Its antigen is not known.

V gene TRBV28 combines with J gene TRBJ2-7; 10 nucleotides match TRBD1. The sequenced sample was CD4+ or CD8+ T cells sorted from blood, obtained in a trial of the OX40 agonist ivuxolimab. The TCR sequence derives from an adult with an advanced solid tumor such as melanoma, head and neck, liver or kidney cancer. The CDR3 protein is CASSGTGEQAYEQYF. In DNA form, the CDR3 reads TGTGCCAGCTCCGGGACAGGGGAACAGGCCTACGAGCAGTACTTC.